Below, one T cell receptor (beta chain) is given with its context. This specimen comes from a study of shared clonotypes between healthy human individuals. Unmatched junction bases numbered 6, after V lost 3 bases and J lost 0 bases. This CDR3 comprises 17 residues. Per the germline V gene, CDR1 is MDHEN and CDR2 is SYDVKM. TCRdb's copy holds only in-frame clones and misses some; the assay was immunoSEQ multiplex PCR. Among millions of clones listed, over 85% were seen once. V usage is TRBV28 and J usage is TRBJ1-5; 9 nucleotides align to TRBD1. The sequence was obtained from a man aged 18 to 30 in good health. Input material: naive CD4+ T cells sorted from blood. Sample subset: CD45RA+ positively selected. Here the CDR3 DNA reads TGTGCCAGCAGTTTGGGGACAGGGTTTGTTAGCAATCAGCCCCAGCATTTT. Amino acids: CASSLGTGFVSNQPQHF.